Included here is one T cell receptor (beta chain) sequence, with context. Its antigen is currently unknown. These data belong to a study of B cell selection in AIRE deficiency. Regarding the study as a whole: CDR3s were shorter in shared Treg sequences, reflecting few non-templated nucleotide insertions. AIRE-deficient Tconv and Treg repertoires matched healthy donors in TCRBV, CDR3 length, diversity. Approximately 29% of healthy-shared Treg sequences were found among patient Tconv cells.

CDR1 and CDR2 (germline): SGHNT, YYREEE (reference sequence). Trimming removed 4 bases at V and 4 bases at J, with 13 bases between. The CDR3 spans 14 residues. Regulatory T cells were sorted as CD4+CD25hiCD127low/negative cells. Using immunoSEQ multiplex PCR, the repertoire was profiled, and TCRdb retains in-frame clones only, with some absent. The sample has tens of thousands of clones; around nine tenths are singletons. The source of this sequence is a human donor in good health. V is TRBV5-4 and J is TRBJ2-3, with D perhaps matching TRBD2 (5 bases). Sequencing was carried out using CD4+CD25+ Tregs sorted from PBMCs. CDR3 in amino acids: CASSPDWRPDTQYF. The CDR3 DNA follows: TGTGCCAGCAGCCCGGACTGGCGTCCAGATACGCAGTATTTT.